This T cell receptor (beta chain) is from a study of blood T cell repertoires in COVID-19. Across the study: From T cells, B-cell-depleted T cells, or PBMCs came the material, which was cDNA or gDNA.

CDR1 is GTSNPN, CDR2 SVGIG, per germline (reference sequence). Trimming shortened V by 8 bases and J by 0 bases, and 11 bases separated the two germline ends. There are 14 residues in the CDR3. In the original processing: Cell counts per sample came from amplifying reference gene primers. Assay used: immunoSEQ multiplex PCR; TCRdb lists only in-frame clones, some missing. The V and J calls and clone size come from that table; D and trimming were worked out from the DNA. The data contain around 250,000 clones, less than 90% of them singletons. Sequenced input: peripheral blood. The source is a man in his sixties who had recovered from COVID-19. This chain links TRBV30 with TRBJ2-6; D possibly corresponds to TRBD1 (5 bases). Written as DNA, the CDR3 is TGTGCCCAGACAGCTTCCTCTGGGGCCAACGTCCTGACTTTC. Translating it yields CAQTASSGANVLTF.